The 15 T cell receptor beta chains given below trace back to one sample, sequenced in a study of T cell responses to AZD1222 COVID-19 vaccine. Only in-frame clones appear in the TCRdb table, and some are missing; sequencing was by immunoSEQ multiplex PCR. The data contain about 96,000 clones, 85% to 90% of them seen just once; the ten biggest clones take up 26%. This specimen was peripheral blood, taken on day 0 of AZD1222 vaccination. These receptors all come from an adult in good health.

Written as DNA, the CDR3 is TGCGCCAGCAGCTTGGTTGGAGATGCTTCACCCCTCCACTTT. Amino acid sequence: CASSLVGDASPLHF. The chain employs TRBV5-1 and TRBJ1-6, with D hard to call. Germline V gives CDR1 SGHRS, CDR2 YFSETQ. This CDR3 has 14 residues. V dropped 0 bases and J dropped 9 bases, with 10 bases sitting between them.

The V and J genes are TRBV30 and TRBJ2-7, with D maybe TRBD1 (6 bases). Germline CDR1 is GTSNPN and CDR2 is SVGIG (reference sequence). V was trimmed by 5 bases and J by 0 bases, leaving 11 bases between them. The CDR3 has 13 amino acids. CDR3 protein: CAWSQGISYEQYF. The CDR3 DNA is TGTGCCTGGTCTCAGGGGATCTCCTACGAGCAGTACTTC.

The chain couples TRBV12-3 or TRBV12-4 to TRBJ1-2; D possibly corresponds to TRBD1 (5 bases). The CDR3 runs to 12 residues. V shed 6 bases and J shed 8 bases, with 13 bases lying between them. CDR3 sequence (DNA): TGTGCCAGCAGCCAACAGGAGGGAGGCTACACCTTC. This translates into CASSQQEGGYTF.

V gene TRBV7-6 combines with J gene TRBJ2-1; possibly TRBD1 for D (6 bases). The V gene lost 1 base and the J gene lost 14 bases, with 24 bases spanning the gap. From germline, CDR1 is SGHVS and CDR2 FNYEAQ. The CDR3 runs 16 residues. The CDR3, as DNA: TGTGCCAGCAGCTTAGAGGCTTACTCAGGGGTCCGTTGGAAGTTCTTC. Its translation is CASSLEAYSGVRWKFF.

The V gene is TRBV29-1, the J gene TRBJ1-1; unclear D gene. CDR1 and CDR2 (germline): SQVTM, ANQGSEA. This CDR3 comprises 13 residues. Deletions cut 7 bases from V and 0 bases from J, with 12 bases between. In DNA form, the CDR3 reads TGCAGCGCGAGACCGTCGATGAACACTGAAGCTTTCTTT. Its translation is CSARPSMNTEAFF.

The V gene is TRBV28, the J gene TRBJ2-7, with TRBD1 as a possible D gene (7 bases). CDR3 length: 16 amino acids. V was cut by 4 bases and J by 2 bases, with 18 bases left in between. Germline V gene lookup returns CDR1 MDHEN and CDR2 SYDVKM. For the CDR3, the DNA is TGTGCCAGCAGTTCGTTGGAGGGGACAGCAACCTACGAGCAGTACTTC. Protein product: CASSSLEGTATYEQYF.

CDR3 in DNA: TGTGCCAGCACCCCCGGGACTAGCGGACCCTACGAGCAGTACTTC. Residues: CASTPGTSGPYEQYF. V and J are TRBV6-5 and TRBJ2-7; 11 bases fit TRBD2. The CDR3 runs 15 residues. The junction had 7 bases not matched to a gene; V was cut back by 7 bases and J by 2 bases. Germline CDR1 and CDR2: MNHEY and SVGAGI.

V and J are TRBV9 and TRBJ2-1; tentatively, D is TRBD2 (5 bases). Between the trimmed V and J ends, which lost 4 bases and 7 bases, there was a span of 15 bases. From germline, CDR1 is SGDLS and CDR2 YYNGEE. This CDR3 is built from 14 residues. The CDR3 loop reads CASSQGLDLNEQFF. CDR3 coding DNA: TGTGCCAGCAGCCAAGGACTGGACCTTAATGAGCAGTTCTTC.

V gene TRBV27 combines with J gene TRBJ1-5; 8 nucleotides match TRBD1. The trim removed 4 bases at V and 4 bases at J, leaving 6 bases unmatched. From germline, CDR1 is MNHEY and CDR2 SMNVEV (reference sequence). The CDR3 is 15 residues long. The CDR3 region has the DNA TGTGCCAGCAGTTCCGGACAGGGTGGTAATCAGCCCCAGCATTTT. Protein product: CASSSGQGGNQPQHF.

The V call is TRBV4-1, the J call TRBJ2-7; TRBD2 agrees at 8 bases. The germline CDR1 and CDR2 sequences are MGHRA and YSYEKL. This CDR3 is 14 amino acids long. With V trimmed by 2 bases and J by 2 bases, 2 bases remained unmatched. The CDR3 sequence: CASSQLGRAYEQYF. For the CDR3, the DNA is TGCGCCAGCAGCCAACTCGGGAGGGCCTACGAGCAGTACTTC.

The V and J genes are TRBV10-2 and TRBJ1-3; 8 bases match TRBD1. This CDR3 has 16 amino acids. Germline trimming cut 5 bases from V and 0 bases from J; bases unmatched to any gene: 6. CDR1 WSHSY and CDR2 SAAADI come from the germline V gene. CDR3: CASSRQGTSSGNTIYF. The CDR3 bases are TGCGCCAGCAGTAGACAGGGGACTAGCTCTGGAAACACCATATATTTT.

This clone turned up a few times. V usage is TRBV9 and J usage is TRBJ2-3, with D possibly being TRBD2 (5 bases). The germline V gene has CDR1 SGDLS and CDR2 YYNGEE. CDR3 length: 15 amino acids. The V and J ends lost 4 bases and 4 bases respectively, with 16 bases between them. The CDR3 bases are TGTGCCAGCAGCCCCCCGGAGGCGTTCCCAGATACGCAGTATTTT. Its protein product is CASSPPEAFPDTQYF.

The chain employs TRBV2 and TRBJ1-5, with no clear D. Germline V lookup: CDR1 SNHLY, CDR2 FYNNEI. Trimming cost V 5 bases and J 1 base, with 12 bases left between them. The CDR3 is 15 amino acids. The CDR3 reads CASSTLGQSNQPQHF. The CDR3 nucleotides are TGTGCCAGCAGTACCCTCGGCCAGAGCAATCAGCCCCAGCATTTT.

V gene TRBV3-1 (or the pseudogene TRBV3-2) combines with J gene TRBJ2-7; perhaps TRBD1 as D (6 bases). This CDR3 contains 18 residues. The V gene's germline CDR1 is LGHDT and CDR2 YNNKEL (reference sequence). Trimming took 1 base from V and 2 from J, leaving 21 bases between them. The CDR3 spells CASSQVNRAPIPTYEQYF. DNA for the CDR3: TGTGCCAGCAGCCAAGTGAACAGGGCCCCGATCCCCACCTACGAGCAGTACTTC.

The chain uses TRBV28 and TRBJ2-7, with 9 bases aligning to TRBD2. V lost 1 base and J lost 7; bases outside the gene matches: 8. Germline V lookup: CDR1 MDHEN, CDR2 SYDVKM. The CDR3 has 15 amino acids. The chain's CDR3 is CASSLLASGNREQYF. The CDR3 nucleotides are TGTGCCAGCAGTTTATTAGCTAGCGGGAATCGAGAGCAGTACTTC.